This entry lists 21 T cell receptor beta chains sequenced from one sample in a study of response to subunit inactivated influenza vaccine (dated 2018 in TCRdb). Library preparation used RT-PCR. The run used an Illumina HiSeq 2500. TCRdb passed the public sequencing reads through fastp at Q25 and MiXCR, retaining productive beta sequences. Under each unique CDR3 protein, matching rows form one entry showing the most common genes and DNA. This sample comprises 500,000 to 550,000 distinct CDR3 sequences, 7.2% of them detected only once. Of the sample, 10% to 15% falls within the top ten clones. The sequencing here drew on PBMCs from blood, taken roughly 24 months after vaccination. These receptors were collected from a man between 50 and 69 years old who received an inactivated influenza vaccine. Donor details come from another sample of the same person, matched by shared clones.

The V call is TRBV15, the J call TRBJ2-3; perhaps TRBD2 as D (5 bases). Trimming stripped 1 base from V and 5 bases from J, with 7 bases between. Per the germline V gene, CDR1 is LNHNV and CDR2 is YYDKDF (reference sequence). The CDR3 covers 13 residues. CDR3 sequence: CATSRAGEDTQYF. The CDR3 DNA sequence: TGTGCCACCAGCAGAGCCGGGGAAGATACGCAGTATTTT. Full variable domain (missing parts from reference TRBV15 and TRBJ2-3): DAMVIQNPRYQVTQFGKPVTLSCSQTLNHNVMYWYQQKSSQAPKLLFHYYDKDFNNEADTPDNFQSRRPNTSFCFLDIRSPGLGDTAMYLCATSRAGEDTQYFGPGTRLTVL.

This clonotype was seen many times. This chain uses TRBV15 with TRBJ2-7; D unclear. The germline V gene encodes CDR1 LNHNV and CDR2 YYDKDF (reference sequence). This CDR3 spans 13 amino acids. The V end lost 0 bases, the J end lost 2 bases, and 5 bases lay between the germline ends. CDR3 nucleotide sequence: TGTGCCACCAGCAGAGACCCAGCCTACGAGCAGTACTTC. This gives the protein CATSRDPAYEQYF.

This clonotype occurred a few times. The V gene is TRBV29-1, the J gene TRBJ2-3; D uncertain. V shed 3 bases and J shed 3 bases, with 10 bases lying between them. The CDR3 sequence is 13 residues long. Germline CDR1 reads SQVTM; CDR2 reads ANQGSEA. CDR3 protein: CSVDPANTDTQYF. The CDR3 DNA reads TGCAGCGTTGACCCAGCAAATACAGATACGCAGTATTTT.

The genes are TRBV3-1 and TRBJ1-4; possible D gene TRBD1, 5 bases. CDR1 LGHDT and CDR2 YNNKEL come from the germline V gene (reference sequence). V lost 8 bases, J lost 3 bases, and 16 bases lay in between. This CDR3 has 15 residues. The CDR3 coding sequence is TGTGCCAGCGTGGACGACAGCCCAGCTAATGAAAAACTGTTTTTT. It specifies CASVDDSPANEKLFF.

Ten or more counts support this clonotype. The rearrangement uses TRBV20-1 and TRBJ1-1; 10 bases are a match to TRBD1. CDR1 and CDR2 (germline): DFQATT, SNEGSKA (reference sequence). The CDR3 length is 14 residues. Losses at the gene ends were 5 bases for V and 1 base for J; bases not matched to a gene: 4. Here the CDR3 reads CSAGRQGANTEAFF. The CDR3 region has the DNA TGCAGTGCTGGACGACAGGGGGCGAACACTGAAGCTTTCTTT.

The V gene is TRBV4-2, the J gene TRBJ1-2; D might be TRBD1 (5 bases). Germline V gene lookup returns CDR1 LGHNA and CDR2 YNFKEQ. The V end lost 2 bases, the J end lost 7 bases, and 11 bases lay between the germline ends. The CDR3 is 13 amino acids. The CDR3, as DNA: TGTGCCAGCAGCCAACCCAGGGAGGGTGGCTACACCTTC. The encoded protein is CASSQPREGGYTF.

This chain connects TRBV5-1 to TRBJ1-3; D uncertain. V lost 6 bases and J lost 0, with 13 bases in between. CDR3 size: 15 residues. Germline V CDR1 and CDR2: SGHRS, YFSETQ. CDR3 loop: CASKGSEISGNTIYF. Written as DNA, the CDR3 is TGCGCCAGCAAAGGCAGCGAAATCTCTGGAAACACCATATATTTT.

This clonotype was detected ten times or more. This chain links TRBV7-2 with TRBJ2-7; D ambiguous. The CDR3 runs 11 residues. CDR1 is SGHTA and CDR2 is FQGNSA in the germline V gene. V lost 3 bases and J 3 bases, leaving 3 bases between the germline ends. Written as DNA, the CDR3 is TGTGCCAGCAGCTTGTTCTACGAGCAGTACTTC. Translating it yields CASSLFYEQYF.

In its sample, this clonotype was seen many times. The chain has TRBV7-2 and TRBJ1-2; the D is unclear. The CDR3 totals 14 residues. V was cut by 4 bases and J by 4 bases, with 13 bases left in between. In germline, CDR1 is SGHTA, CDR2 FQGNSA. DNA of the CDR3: TGTGCCAGCAGCTCCCAAGCATTTAGCTATGGCTACACCTTC. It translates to CASSSQAFSYGYTF.

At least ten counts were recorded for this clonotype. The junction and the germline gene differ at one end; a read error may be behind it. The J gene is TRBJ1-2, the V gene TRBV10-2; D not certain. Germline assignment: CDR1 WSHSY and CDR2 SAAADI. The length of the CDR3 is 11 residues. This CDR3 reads CASSESISAVF. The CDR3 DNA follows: TGCGCCAGCAGTGAGTCGATCTCGGCTGTGTTC.

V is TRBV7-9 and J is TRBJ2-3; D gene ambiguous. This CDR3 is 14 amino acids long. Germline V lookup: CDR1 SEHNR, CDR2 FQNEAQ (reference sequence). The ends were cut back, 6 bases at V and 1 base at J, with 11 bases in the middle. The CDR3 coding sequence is TGTGCCAGCAGAAAGGGAAGGGGCACAGATACGCAGTATTTT. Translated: CASRKGRGTDTQYF.

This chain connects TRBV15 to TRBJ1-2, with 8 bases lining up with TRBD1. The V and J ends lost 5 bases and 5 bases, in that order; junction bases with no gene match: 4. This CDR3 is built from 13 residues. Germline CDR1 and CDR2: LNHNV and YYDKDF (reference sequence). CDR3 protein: CATSPGQAYGYTF. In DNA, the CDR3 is TGTGCCACCAGCCCGGGACAGGCGTATGGCTACACCTTC.

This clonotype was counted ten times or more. The CDR3 DNA reads as TGTGCCAGCAGTTACTCCGGGACTAGCGGGAGGCCTTCCTACAATGAGCAGTTCTTC. As protein: CASSYSGTSGRPSYNEQFF. This chain links TRBV6-2 or TRBV6-3 with TRBJ2-1; 15 nucleotides match TRBD2. Germline V gives CDR1 MNHEY, CDR2 SVGEGT. V lost 0 bases and J lost 1; bases outside the gene matches: 4. CDR3 size: 19 residues.

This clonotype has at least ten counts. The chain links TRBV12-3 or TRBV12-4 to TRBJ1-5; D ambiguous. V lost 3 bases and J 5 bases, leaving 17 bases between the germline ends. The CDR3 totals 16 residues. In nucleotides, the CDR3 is TGTGCCAGCAGTTTCAAGGGAATGACCCGGCATCAGCCCCAGCATTTT. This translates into CASSFKGMTRHQPQHF.

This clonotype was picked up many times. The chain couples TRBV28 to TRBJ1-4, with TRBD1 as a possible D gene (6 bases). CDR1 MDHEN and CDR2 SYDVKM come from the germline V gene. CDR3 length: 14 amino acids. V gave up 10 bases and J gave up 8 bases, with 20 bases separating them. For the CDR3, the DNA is TGTGCCACCAAACGAGGACAGCAAAGGGAAAAACTGTTTTTT. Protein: CATKRGQQREKLFF.

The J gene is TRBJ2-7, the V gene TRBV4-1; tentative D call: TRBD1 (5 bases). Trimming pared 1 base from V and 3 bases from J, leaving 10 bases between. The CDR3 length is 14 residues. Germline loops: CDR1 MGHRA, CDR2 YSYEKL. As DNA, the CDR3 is TGCGCCAGCAGCCAAGTTACAGGCGGCTACGAGCAGTACTTC. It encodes CASSQVTGGYEQYF.

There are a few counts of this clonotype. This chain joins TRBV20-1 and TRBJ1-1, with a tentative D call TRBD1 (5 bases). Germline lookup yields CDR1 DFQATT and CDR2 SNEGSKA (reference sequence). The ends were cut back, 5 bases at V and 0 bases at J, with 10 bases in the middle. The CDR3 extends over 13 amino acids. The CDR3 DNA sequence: TGCAGTGCTCTGGGGCTCGTGAACACTGAAGCTTTCTTT. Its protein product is CSALGLVNTEAFF.

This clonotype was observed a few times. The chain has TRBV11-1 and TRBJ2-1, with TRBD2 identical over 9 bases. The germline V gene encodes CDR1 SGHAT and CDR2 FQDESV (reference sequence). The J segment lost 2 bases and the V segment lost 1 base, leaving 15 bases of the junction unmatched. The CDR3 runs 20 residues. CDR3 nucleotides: TGTGCCAGCAGCTTAGGGAGAGTTACTACCGGGACTAGCACCTACAATGAGCAGTTCTTC. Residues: CASSLGRVTTGTSTYNEQFF.

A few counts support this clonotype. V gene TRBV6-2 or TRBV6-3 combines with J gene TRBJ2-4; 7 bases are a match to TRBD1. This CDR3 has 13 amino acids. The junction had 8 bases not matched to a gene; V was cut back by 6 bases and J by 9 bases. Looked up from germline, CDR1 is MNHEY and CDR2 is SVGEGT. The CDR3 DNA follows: TGTGCCAGCAGGCCCCCAGGGGGATTCATTCAGTACTTC. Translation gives CASRPPGGFIQYF.

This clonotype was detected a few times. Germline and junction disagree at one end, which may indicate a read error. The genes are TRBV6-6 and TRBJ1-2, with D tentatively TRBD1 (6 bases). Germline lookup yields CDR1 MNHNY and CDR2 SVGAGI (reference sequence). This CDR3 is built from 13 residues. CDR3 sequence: CASSDSQGYGYTF. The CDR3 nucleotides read TGTGCCAGCAGTGACTCACAGGGCTATGGCTACACCTTC.

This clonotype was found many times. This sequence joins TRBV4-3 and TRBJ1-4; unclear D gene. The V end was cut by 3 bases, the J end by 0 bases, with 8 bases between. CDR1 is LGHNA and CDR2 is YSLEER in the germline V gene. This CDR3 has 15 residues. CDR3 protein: CASSQAHTTNEKLFF. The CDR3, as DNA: TGCGCCAGCAGCCAGGCACATACAACTAATGAAAAACTGTTTTTT.